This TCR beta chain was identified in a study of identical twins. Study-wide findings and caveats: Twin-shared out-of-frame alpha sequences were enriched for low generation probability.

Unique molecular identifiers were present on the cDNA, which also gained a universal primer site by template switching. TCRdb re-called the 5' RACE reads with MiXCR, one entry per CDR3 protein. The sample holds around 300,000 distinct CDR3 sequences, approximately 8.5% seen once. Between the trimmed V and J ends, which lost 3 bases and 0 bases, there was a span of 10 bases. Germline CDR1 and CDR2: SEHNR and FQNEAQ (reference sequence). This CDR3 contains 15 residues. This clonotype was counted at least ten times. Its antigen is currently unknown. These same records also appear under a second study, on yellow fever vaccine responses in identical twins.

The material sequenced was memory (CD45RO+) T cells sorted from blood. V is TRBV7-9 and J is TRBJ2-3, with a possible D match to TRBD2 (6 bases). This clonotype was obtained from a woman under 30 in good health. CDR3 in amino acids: CASSFRSGSTDTQYF. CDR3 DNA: TGTGCCAGCAGCTTTAGGAGCGGGAGCACAGATACGCAGTATTTT.